The 17 T cell receptor beta chains below were found in one sample sequenced in a study of identical twins listed by TCRdb under 2016. Library generation was performed with 5' RACE. The listed sequencing device is Illumina HiSeq 2000. TCRdb itself trimmed the public reads at Q25 with fastp, ran MiXCR and retained productive beta chains. Records with the same CDR3 protein are collapsed into one entry carrying the most frequent genes and DNA. The table for this sample lists a few hundred thousand distinct CDR3 sequences; roughly an eighth of them were counted only once. The top ten constitute more than 0.8% of the sample. The same data also contributed to another study, on yellow fever vaccine responses in identical twins.

Specimen: CD4+ T cells sorted from blood. The receptors shown here come from a woman aged 18-29 years in good health.

V is TRBV4-3 and J is TRBJ2-1, with D unresolved. This CDR3 contains 14 residues. Trimming removed 0 bases at V and 8 bases at J, with 11 bases between. In germline, CDR1 is LGHNA, CDR2 YSLEER. In nucleotides, the CDR3 is TGCGCCAGCAGCCAAGATAACCACCTCGATGAGCAGTTCTTC. Its protein product is CASSQDNHLDEQFF.

The chain has TRBV18 and TRBJ2-1, with 8 bases that match TRBD2. This CDR3 has 15 amino acids. Germline trimming cut 1 base from V and 8 bases from J; bases unmatched to any gene: 7. Germline loops: CDR1 KGHSH, CDR2 LQKENI. CDR3 nucleotides: TGTGCCAGCTCACCACGAAGTCTAGCGGGCGATGAGCAGTTCTTC. It encodes CASSPRSLAGDEQFF.

V is TRBV5-6 and J is TRBJ1-1; D unclear. The length of the CDR3 is 13 residues. Germline CDR1 is SGHDT and CDR2 is YYEEEE. Trimming removed 4 bases at V and 8 bases at J, with 15 bases between. The CDR3 nucleotides are TGTGCCAGCAGCGGCAGGCGGGTCAGAGAAGCTTTCTTT. Encoded protein: CASSGRRVREAFF.

This clonotype was found a few times. V usage is TRBV29-1 and J usage is TRBJ2-7; 7 bases fit TRBD1. The CDR3 length is 12 residues. V was pared by 6 bases and J by 2 bases, with 4 bases of the junction left unmatched. Germline V gene sequence: CDR1 SQVTM, CDR2 ANQGSEA. The CDR3 DNA reads as TGCAGCGTAGACAGGGAACCCTACGAGCAGTACTTC. Protein sequence: CSVDREPYEQYF.

V is TRBV7-2 and J is TRBJ2-1; D call uncertain. Germline V gene lookup returns CDR1 SGHTA and CDR2 FQGNSA. The CDR3 length is 12 residues. Trimming pared 1 base from V and 9 bases from J, leaving 7 bases between. CDR3 loop: CASSLVVTEQFF. The CDR3 DNA follows: TGTGCCAGCAGCTTAGTCGTCACTGAGCAGTTCTTC.

This clonotype was found a few times. V is TRBV20-1 and J is TRBJ2-7; unclear D gene. Germline V gene sequence: CDR1 DFQATT, CDR2 SNEGSKA (reference sequence). Trimming pared 3 bases from V and 3 bases from J, leaving 12 bases between. CDR3 length: 13 amino acids. The CDR3 loop is CSASVAGLYEQYF. In DNA form, the CDR3 reads TGCAGTGCTAGTGTCGCTGGCCTCTACGAGCAGTACTTC.

This chain connects TRBV6-2 or TRBV6-3 to TRBJ2-7, with unresolved D. Germline assignment: CDR1 MNHEY and CDR2 SVGEGT. CDR3 length equals 13 residues. Deletions cut 2 bases from V and 2 bases from J, with 7 bases between. The DNA for the CDR3 is TGTGCCAGCAGTTACCAGATACCCTACGAGCAGTACTTC. This gives the protein CASSYQIPYEQYF.

The chain has TRBV6-2 or TRBV6-3 and TRBJ2-6; 12 bases map to TRBD2. CDR1 and CDR2 from the germline V gene are MNHEY and SVGEGT. The CDR3 contains 18 residues. With V trimmed by 6 bases and J by 1 base, 7 bases remained unmatched. CDR3 loop: CASSGLAGRRSGANVLTF. DNA for the CDR3: TGTGCCAGCAGCGGACTAGCGGGAAGAAGGTCTGGGGCCAACGTCCTGACTTTC.

This clonotype was seen a few times. This sequence joins TRBV11-3 and TRBJ2-6; D is possibly TRBD2 (5 bases). CDR1 and CDR2 from the germline V gene are SGHNT and YENEEA. V was clipped by 2 bases and J by 2 bases, with 13 bases between them. CDR3 size: 17 residues. Written as DNA, the CDR3 is TGTGCCAGCAGCTTAAACGCGGGTACTACTGGGGCCAACGTCCTGACTTTC. It encodes CASSLNAGTTGANVLTF.

This clonotype came up a few times. The chain carries TRBV12-3 or TRBV12-4 and TRBJ1-5; D might be TRBD1 (6 bases). V dropped 2 bases and J dropped 6 bases, with 8 bases sitting between them. The length of the CDR3 is 13 residues. This CDR3 is CASSLTGIQPQHF. In DNA form, the CDR3 reads TGTGCCAGCAGTTTAACAGGGATTCAGCCCCAGCATTTT.

This clonotype showed up many times. The J gene is TRBJ2-5, the V gene TRBV7-3, with D unclear. The CDR3 has 13 amino acids. Germline lookup yields CDR1 SGHTA and CDR2 FQGTGA. V was cut by 1 base and J by 1 base, with 4 bases left in between. Here the CDR3 reads CASSLRVQETQYF. The CDR3 DNA reads TGTGCCAGCAGCTTAAGGGTCCAAGAGACCCAGTACTTC.

This clonotype was recorded at least ten times. The rearrangement uses TRBV10-3 and TRBJ2-2; no definite D call. V was clipped by 6 bases and J by 3 bases, with 2 bases between them. The CDR3 sequence is 11 residues long. Per the germline V gene, CDR1 is ENHRY and CDR2 is SYGVKD. CDR3 bases: TGTGCCATCAGCGACACCGGGGAGCTGTTTTTT. It yields the protein CAISDTGELFF.

The V and J genes are TRBV30 and TRBJ1-1; D ambiguous. The CDR3 is made up of 10 amino acids. Between the trimmed V and J ends, which lost 4 bases and 6 bases, there was a span of 6 bases. The germline gives CDR1 GTSNPN, CDR2 SVGIG (reference sequence). The CDR3 DNA sequence: TGTGCCTGGAAGGTGGCTGAAGCTTTCTTT. Residues: CAWKVAEAFF.

The table lists this clonotype with a few counts. CDR3 sequence: CASSLRGTDTYNEQFF. CDR3 nucleotides: TGTGCCAGCAGCTTAAGAGGGACAGACACCTACAATGAGCAGTTCTTC. J is TRBJ2-1 and V is TRBV11-3; 7 bases are a match to TRBD1. The CDR3 covers 16 residues. V shed 2 bases and J 2 bases; nucleotides not matched to a gene: 6. CDR1 SGHNT and CDR2 YENEEA come from the germline V gene. Drawing the rest from reference TRBV11-3 and TRBJ2-1, the complete variable domain is EAGVVQSPRYKIIEKKQPVAFWCNPISGHNTLYWYLQNLGQGPELLIRYENEEAVDDSQLPKDRFSAERLKGVDSTLKIQPAELGDSAVYLCASSLRGTDTYNEQFFGPGTRLTVL.

The rearrangement joins TRBV10-1 to TRBJ2-2; D possibly matches TRBD1 or TRBD2 (5 bases each). The germline V and J ends were trimmed by 0 bases and 6 bases, with 5 bases remaining between them. Germline CDR1 WNHNN, CDR2 SYGVQD (reference sequence). The CDR3 is 13 residues long. The CDR3 is CASSESGPGELFF. The DNA of the CDR3 is TGCGCCAGCAGTGAGTCGGGACCCGGGGAGCTGTTTTTT.

The J gene is TRBJ2-1, the V gene TRBV10-1; TRBD2 agrees at 14 bases. The CDR3 contains 16 residues. Germline V CDR1 and CDR2: WNHNN, SYGVQD (reference sequence). V lost 7 bases to trimming and J lost 8 bases; unmatched junction nucleotides: 10. Written as DNA, the CDR3 is TGCGCCAGCACTATGGGACTAGCGGGAGACGAGGATGAGCAGTTCTTC. Its translation: CASTMGLAGDEDEQFF.

The CDR3 spells CASSPQGFGKETQYF. The CDR3 nucleotides read TGTGCCAGCAGTCCCCAGGGGTTCGGAAAAGAGACCCAGTACTTC. V and J are TRBV28 and TRBJ2-5, with D possibly being TRBD1 (6 bases). V lost 5 bases to trimming and J lost 3 bases, with 16 bases between them. CDR1 MDHEN and CDR2 SYDVKM come from the germline V gene. The CDR3 spans 15 residues.